This TCR beta chain was documented in a study of OX40 agonist ivuxolimab in advanced cancers. About the study: In this cohort, patients received ivuxolimab, an agonistic anti-OX40 (CD134) antibody. Patients in the trial were receiving intravenous ivuxolimab every 2 weeks, at doses of 0.01 to 10 mg/kg.

A remark on this clone: The target antigen is unknown.

It was autoimmune disease history or systemic immunosuppression that excluded patients. The length of the CDR3 is 13 residues. Per germline, CDR1 SGHKS and CDR2 YYEKEE (reference sequence). The V gene lost 6 bases and the J gene lost 4 bases, with 13 bases spanning the gap. Study results and limitations: Patients who responded partially at 0.1-3.0 mg/kg showed clonal expansion ranking among the lowest.

Clones were read by immunoSEQ multiplex PCR, and TCRdb kept only the in-frame ones, dropping some. The data show tens of thousands of clones, around 86% seen once. The source material was CD4+ or CD8+ T cells sorted from blood, sampled in a trial of the OX40 agonist ivuxolimab. This chain links TRBV5-5 with TRBJ2-5; a weak D match, TRBD1 (7 bases). This clonotype originated in an adult with an advanced solid tumor such as melanoma, head and neck, liver or kidney cancer. In DNA form, the CDR3 reads TGTGCCAGCACCCGACAGGGAGGAGAGACCCAGTACTTC. This codes for CASTRQGGETQYF.